One sample yielded the 6 T cell receptor beta chains listed below, sequenced in a study of cytomegalovirus exposure and HLA in healthy donors. In the PCR, 60 Vbeta and 13 Jbeta primers were used. TCRdb keeps only in-frame clones here, not all; method: immunoSEQ multiplex PCR. The sample includes about 150,000 clones, over 60% of them seen just once. Sequencing input: PBMCs. The receptors stem from a middle-aged man in good health and CMV-seropositive.

V and J are TRBV15 and TRBJ2-7; D is possibly TRBD2 (6 bases). The V gene lost 0 bases and the J gene lost 4 bases, with 13 bases spanning the gap. The germline V gene has CDR1 LNHNV and CDR2 YYDKDF (reference sequence). This CDR3 has 15 residues. The CDR3 bases are TGTGCCACCAGCAGAGATCGGTCGGGAGTTTACGAGCAGTACTTC. This translates into CATSRDRSGVYEQYF.

The chain has TRBV28 and TRBJ2-1, with D maybe TRBD2 (5 bases). Trimming took off 11 bases at V and 3 bases at J, with 17 bases between the two ends. Germline CDR1 is MDHEN and CDR2 is SYDVKM. This CDR3 is built from 14 residues. Here the CDR3 DNA reads TGTGCCCTCTCTTCCAGGACTCGCTACAATGAGCAGTTCTTC. It translates to CALSSRTRYNEQFF.

The chain combines TRBV5-6 with TRBJ2-5; D call uncertain. V lost 1 base and J 1 base, leaving 8 bases between the germline ends. Germline V lookup: CDR1 SGHDT, CDR2 YYEEEE. The CDR3 sequence is 14 residues long. The CDR3 DNA reads as TGTGCCAGCAGCTTGAAGGCTAGCCAAGAGACCCAGTACTTC. Translating gives CASSLKASQETQYF.

The chain links TRBV27 to TRBJ2-2, with D possibly matching TRBD1 (5 bases). The CDR3 totals 14 residues. The germline CDR1 and CDR2 sequences are MNHEY and SMNVEV (reference sequence). V lost 4 bases, J lost 6 bases, and 12 bases lay in between. The CDR3 nucleotides are TGTGCCAGCAGTTGGGCAGGGCAGGCCGGGGAGCTGTTTTTT. Its translation is CASSWAGQAGELFF.

J is TRBJ2-1 and V is TRBV10-3; 10 positions match TRBD2. The CDR3 spans 12 residues. V shed 5 bases, J shed 9 bases, and the junction held 1 base outside the gene matches. CDR1 is ENHRY, CDR2 SYGVKD, per germline. The CDR3 loop reads CAISWTSGEQFF. In DNA form, the CDR3 reads TGTGCCATCAGTTGGACTAGCGGTGAGCAGTTCTTC.

This chain links TRBV2 with TRBJ1-2, with TRBD1 matching over 7 bases. In germline, CDR1 is SNHLY, CDR2 FYNNEI. V shed 6 bases, J shed 3 bases, and the junction held 7 bases outside the gene matches. The CDR3 length is 14 residues. The CDR3 region has the DNA TGTGCCAGCAGGGCCGGGACAGTCCACTATGGCTACACCTTC. Translated: CASRAGTVHYGYTF. The full variable domain, in which reference TRBV2 and TRBJ1-2 provide the parts outside the CDR3, is EPEVTQTPSHQVTQMGQEVILRCVPISNHLYFYWYRQILGQKVEFLVSFYNNEISEKSEIFDDQFSVERPDGSNFTLKIRSTKLEDSAMYFCASRAGTVHYGYTFGSGTRLTVV.